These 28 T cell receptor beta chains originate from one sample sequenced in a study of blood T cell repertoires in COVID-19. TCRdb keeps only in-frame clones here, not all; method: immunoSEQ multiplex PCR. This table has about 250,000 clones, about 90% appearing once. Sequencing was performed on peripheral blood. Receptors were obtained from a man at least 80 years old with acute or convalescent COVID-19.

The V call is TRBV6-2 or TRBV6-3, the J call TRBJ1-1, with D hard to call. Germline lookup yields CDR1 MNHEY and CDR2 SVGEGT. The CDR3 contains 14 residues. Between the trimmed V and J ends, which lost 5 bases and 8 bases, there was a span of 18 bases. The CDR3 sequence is CASSTPFYNSEAFF. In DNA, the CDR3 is TGTGCCAGCAGTACCCCTTTTTATAACTCAGAAGCTTTCTTT.

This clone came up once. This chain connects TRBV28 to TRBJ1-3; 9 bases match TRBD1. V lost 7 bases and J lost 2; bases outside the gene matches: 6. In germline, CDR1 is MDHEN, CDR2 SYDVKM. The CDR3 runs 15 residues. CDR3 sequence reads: CASIRTGGAGNTIYF. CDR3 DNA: TGTGCCAGCATACGAACAGGGGGCGCTGGAAACACCATATATTTT.

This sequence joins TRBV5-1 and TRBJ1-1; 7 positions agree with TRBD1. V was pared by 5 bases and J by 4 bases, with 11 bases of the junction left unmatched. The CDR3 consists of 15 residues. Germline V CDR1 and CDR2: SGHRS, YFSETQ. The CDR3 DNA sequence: TGCGCCAGCAGAATCCAGACAGGGTCGGGCACTGAAGCTTTCTTT. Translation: CASRIQTGSGTEAFF.

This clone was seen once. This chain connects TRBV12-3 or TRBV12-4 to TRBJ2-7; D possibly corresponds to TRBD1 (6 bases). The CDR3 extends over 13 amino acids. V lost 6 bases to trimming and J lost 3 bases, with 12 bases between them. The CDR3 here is CASRDSGVYEQYF. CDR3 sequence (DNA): TGTGCCAGCAGGGACTCAGGGGTCTACGAGCAGTACTTC.

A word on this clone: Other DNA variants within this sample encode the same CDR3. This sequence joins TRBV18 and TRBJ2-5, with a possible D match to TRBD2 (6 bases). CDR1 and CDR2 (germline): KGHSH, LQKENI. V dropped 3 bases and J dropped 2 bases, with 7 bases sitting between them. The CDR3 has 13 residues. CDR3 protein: CASSPSGQETQYF. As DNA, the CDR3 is TGTGCCAGCTCACCGAGCGGGCAAGAGACCCAGTACTTC.

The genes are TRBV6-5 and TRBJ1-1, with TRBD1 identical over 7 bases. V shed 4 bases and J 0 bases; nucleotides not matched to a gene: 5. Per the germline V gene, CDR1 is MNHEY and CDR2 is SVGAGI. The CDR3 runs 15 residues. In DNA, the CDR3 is TGTGCCAGCAGTTTGGGGGACAGATTGAACACTGAAGCTTTCTTT. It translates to CASSLGDRLNTEAFF.

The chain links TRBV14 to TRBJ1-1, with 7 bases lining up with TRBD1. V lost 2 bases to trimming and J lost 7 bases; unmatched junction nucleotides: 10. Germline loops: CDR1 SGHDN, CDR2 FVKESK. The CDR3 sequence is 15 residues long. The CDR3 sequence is CASSQRLEGANEAFF. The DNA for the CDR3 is TGTGCCAGCAGCCAAAGATTGGAGGGGGCGAATGAAGCTTTCTTT.

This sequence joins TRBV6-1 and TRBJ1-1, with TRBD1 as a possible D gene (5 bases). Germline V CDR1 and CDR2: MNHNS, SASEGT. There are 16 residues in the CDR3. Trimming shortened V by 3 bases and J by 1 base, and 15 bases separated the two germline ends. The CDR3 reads CASSDRKGMGNTEAFF. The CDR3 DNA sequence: TGTGCCAGCAGTGACAGAAAGGGGATGGGGAACACTGAAGCTTTCTTT.

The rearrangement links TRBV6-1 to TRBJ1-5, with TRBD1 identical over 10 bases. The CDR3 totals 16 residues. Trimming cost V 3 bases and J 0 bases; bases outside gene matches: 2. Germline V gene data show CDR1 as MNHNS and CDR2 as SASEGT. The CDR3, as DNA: TGTGCCAGCAGTGACCGGGACAGGGGTAGCAATCAGCCCCAGCATTTT. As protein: CASSDRDRGSNQPQHF.

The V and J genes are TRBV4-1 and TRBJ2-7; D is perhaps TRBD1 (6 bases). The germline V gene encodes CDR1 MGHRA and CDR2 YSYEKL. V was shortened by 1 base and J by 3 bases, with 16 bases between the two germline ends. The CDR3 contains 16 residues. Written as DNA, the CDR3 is TGCGCCAGCAGCCAAGTATGGGGGCAGGCCCACTACGAGCAGTACTTC. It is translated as CASSQVWGQAHYEQYF.

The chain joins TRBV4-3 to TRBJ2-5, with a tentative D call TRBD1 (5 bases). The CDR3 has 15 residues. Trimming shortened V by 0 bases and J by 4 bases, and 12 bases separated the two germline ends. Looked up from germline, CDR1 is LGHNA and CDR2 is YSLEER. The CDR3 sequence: CASSQEGQWGETQYF. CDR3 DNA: TGCGCCAGCAGCCAAGAAGGACAATGGGGAGAGACCCAGTACTTC.

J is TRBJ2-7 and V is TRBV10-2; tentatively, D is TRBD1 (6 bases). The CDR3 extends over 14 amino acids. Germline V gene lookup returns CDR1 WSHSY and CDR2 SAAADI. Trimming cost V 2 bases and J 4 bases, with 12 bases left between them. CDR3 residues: CASSENRAWYEQYF. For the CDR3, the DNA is TGCGCCAGCAGTGAGAACAGGGCTTGGTACGAGCAGTACTTC.

The DNA of the CDR3 is TGTGCCAGTACTAGCAGGACAGTTCCCAATCAGCCCCAGCATTTT. This encodes CASTSRTVPNQPQHF. The rearrangement joins TRBV19 to TRBJ1-5, with D tentatively TRBD1 (6 bases). The CDR3 spans 15 residues. Trimming took off 7 bases at V and 3 bases at J, with 16 bases between the two ends. From germline, CDR1 is LNHDA and CDR2 SQIVND (reference sequence).

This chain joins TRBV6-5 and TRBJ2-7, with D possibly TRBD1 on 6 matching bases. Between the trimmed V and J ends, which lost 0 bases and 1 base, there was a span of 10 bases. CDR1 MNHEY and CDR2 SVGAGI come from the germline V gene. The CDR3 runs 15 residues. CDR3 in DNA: TGTGCCAGCAGTTACTCCCCTACAGGGTCCTACGAGCAGTACTTC. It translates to CASSYSPTGSYEQYF.

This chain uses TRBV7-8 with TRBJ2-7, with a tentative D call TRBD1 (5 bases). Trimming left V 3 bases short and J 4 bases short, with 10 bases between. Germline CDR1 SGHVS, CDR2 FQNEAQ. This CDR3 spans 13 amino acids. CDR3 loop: CASSFGRGYEQYF. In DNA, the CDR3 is TGTGCCAGCAGCTTTGGAAGGGGTTACGAGCAGTACTTC.

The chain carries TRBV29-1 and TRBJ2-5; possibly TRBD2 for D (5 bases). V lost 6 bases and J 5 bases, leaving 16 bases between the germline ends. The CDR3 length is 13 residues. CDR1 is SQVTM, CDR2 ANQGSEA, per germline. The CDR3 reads CSVAGLAGETQYF. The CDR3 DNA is TGCAGCGTGGCTGGTCTAGCTGGGGAGACCCAGTACTTC.

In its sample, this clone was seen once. The CDR3 is CASSPDDSPQFF. The CDR3 DNA follows: TGTGCCAGCAGTCCAGACGACTCGCCCCAGTTCTTC. The chain recombines TRBV12-3 or TRBV12-4 with TRBJ2-1; D remains unclear. V dropped 5 bases and J dropped 13 bases, with 15 bases sitting between them. The CDR3 sequence is 12 residues long.

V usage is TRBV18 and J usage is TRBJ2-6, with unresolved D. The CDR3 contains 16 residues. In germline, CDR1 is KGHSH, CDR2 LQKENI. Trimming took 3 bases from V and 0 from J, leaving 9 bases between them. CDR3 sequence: CASSPGSYSGANVLTF. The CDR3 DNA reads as TGTGCCAGCTCACCCGGGTCCTACTCTGGGGCCAACGTCCTGACTTTC.

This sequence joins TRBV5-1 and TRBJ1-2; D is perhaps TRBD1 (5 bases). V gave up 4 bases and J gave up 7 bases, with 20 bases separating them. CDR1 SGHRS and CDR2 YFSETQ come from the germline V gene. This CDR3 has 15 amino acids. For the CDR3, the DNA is TGCGCCAGCAGCGGCGGGACGACGGCAGTTTTTGGCTACACCTTC. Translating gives CASSGGTTAVFGYTF.

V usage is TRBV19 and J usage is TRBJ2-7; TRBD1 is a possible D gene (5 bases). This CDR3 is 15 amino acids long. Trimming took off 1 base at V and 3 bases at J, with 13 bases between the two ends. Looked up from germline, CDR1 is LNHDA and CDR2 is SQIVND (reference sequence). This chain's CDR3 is CASSIGVARDYEQYF. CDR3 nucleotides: TGTGCCAGTAGTATAGGGGTAGCCAGGGACTACGAGCAGTACTTC.

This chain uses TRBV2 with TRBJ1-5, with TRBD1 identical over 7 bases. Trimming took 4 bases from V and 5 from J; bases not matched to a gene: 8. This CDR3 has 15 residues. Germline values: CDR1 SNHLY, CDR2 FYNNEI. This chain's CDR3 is CASSVSQGEYQPQHF. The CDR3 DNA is TGTGCCAGCAGTGTCTCGCAGGGGGAATATCAGCCCCAGCATTTT.

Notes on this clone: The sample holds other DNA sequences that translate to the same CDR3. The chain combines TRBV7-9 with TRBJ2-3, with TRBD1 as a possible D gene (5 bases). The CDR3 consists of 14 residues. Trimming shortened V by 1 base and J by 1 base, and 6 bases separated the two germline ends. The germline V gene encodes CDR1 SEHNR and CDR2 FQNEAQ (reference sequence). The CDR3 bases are TGTGCCAGCAGCTTAGAAGGGGGCACAGATACGCAGTATTTT. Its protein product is CASSLEGGTDTQYF.

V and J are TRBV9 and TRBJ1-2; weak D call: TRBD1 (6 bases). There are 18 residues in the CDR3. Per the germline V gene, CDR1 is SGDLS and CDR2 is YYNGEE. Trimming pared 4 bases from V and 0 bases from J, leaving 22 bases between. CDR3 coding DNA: TGTGCCAGCAGCCCACGTCGATATGGGGACACAGCTAACTATGGCTACACCTTC. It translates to CASSPRRYGDTANYGYTF.

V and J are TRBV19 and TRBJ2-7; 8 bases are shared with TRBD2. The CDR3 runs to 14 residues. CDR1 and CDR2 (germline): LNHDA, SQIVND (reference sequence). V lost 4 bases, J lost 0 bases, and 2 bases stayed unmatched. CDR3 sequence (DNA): TGTGCCAGTAGTAGTAGCGGGATCTCCTACGAGCAGTACTTC. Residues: CASSSSGISYEQYF.

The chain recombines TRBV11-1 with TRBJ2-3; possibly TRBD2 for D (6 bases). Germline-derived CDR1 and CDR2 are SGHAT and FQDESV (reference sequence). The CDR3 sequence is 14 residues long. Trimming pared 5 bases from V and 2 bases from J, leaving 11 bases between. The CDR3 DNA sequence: TGTGCCAGCAGCAGCGGGCGGCACACAGATACGCAGTATTTT. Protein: CASSSGRHTDTQYF.

CDR3: CASRYDSNTGELFF. The CDR3 DNA reads TGTGCCAGCAGATACGACAGTAACACCGGGGAGCTGTTTTTT. The J gene is TRBJ2-2, the V gene TRBV7-3; a weak D match, TRBD1 (5 bases). Trimming left V 6 bases short and J 2 bases short, with 10 bases between. The CDR3 consists of 14 residues. Germline V gives CDR1 SGHTA, CDR2 FQGTGA.

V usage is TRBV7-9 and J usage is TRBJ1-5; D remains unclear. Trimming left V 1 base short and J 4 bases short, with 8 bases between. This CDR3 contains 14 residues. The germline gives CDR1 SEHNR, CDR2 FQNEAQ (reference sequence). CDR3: CASSLGSLNQPQHF. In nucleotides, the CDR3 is TGTGCCAGCAGCTTAGGGAGCCTTAATCAGCCCCAGCATTTT. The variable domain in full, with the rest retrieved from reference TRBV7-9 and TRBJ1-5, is DTGVSQNPRHKITKRGQNVTFRCDPISEHNRLYWYRQTLGQGPEFLTYFQNEAQLEKSRLLSDRFSAERPKGSFSTLEIQRTEQGDSAMYLCASSLGSLNQPQHFGDGTRLSIL.

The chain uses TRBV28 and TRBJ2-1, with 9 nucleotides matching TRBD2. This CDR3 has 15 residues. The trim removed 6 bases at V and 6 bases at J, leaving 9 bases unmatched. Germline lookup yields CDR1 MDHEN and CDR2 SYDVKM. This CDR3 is CASRPAGGASNEQFF. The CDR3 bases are TGTGCCAGCAGGCCAGCGGGAGGAGCCTCCAATGAGCAGTTCTTC.